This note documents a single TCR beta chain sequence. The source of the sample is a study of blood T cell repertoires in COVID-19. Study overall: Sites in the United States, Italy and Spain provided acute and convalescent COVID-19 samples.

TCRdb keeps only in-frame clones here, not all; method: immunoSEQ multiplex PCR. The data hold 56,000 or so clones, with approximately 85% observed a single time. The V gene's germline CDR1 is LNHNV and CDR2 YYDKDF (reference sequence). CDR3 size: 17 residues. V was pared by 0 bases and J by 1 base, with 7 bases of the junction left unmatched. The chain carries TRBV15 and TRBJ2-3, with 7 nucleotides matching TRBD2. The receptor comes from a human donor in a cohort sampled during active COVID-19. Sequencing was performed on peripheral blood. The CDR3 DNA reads TGTGCCACCAGCAGAGATGGAGGTAGCGGGCGCACAGATACGCAGTATTTT. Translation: CATSRDGGSGRTDTQYF.